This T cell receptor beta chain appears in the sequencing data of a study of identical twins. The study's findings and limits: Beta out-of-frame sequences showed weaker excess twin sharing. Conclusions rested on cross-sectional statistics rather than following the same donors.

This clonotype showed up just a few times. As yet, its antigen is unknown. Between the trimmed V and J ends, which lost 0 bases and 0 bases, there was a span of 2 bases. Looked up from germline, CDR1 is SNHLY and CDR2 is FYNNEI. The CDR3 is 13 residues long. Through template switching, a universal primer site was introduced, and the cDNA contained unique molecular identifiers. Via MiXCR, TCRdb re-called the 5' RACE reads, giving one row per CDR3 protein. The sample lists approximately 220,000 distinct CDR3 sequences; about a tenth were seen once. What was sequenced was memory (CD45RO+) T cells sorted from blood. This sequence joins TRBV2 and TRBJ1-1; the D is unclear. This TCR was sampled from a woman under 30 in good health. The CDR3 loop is CASSEALNTEAFF. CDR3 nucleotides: TGTGCCAGCAGTGAAGCGCTGAACACTGAAGCTTTCTTT. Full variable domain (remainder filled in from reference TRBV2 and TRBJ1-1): EPEVTQTPSHQVTQMGQEVILRCVPISNHLYFYWYRQILGQKVEFLVSFYNNEISEKSEIFDDQFSVERPDGSNFTLKIRSTKLEDSAMYFCASSEALNTEAFFGQGTRLTVV.